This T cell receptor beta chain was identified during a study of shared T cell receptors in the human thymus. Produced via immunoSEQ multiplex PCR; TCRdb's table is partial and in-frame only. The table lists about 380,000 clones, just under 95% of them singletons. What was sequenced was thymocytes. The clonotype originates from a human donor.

CDR3 nucleotide sequence: TGTGCCAGCAGTGAGAGGGCTTCCTACGAGCAGTACTTC. Encoded protein: CASSERASYEQYF. This rearrangement joins TRBV6-4 to TRBJ2-7; D might be TRBD2 (5 bases). The CDR3 is 13 residues long. Trimming shortened V by 3 bases and J by 1 base, and 7 bases separated the two germline ends. Looked up from germline, CDR1 is MRHNA and CDR2 is SNTAGT.